These 15 T cell receptor beta chains originate from one sample sequenced in a study of T-cell reconstitution after alpha-beta-depleted transplantation in children. This sample's TCRbeta library carried unique molecular identifier barcodes. From the PCR reads, TCRdb called clonotypes with MiXCR, one entry per CDR3 protein. The sample carries roughly 160,000 distinct CDR3 sequences, approximately 12% recorded once. The sequenced sample was PBMCs, obtained before TCRalphabeta/CD19-depleted stem cell transplant. The receptors derive from a boy aged 2 to 10 with acute myeloid leukemia, due to receive a stem cell transplant.

This clonotype has more than one count but fewer than ten. The CDR3 sequence: CASSSPLEYNEQFF. CDR3 DNA sequence: TGTGCCAGCAGTTCCCCACTGGAATACAATGAGCAGTTCTTC. The chain links TRBV12-3 or TRBV12-4 to TRBJ2-1; D is uncertain. V was trimmed by 4 bases and J by 4 bases, leaving 11 bases between them. The length of the CDR3 is 14 residues.

This clonotype has a count of ten or more. The chain carries TRBV3-1 and TRBJ2-5, with D possibly matching TRBD2 (6 bases). Trimming took 0 bases from V and 5 from J, leaving 7 bases between them. Germline lookup yields CDR1 LGHDT and CDR2 YNNKEL (reference sequence). The CDR3 extends over 13 amino acids. This CDR3 is CASSQDAGETQYF. In DNA, the CDR3 is TGTGCCAGCAGCCAAGATGCGGGGGAGACCCAGTACTTC.

This clonotype came up many times. The V and J genes are TRBV5-1 and TRBJ1-1; 10 bases fit TRBD1. The CDR3 has 16 residues. CDR1 and CDR2 from the germline V gene are SGHRS and YFSETQ. V was clipped by 4 bases and J by 1 base; unmatched bases: 7. DNA of the CDR3: TGCGCCAGCAGCCCGGGGACAGGGGTAACGAACACTGAAGCTTTCTTT. This translates into CASSPGTGVTNTEAFF. Looking up the rest from reference TRBV5-1 and TRBJ1-1 gives the full variable domain: KAGVTQTPRYLIKTRGQQVTLSCSPISGHRSVSWYQQTPGQGLQFLFEYFSETQRNKGNFPGRFSGRQFSNSRSEMNVSTLELGDSALYLCASSPGTGVTNTEAFFGQGTRLTVV.

This sequence joins TRBV29-1 and TRBJ2-1, with D tentatively TRBD2 (5 bases). The germline V and J ends were trimmed by 8 bases and 0 bases, with 23 bases remaining between them. The V gene's germline CDR1 is SQVTM and CDR2 ANQGSEA. The CDR3 has 17 residues. CDR3: CSTRPGTATLSYNEQFF. CDR3 nucleotides: TGCAGCACCCGTCCGGGAACAGCCACTCTCTCCTACAATGAGCAGTTCTTC.

This clonotype was seen many times. V gene TRBV5-1 combines with J gene TRBJ1-1; 7 bases fit TRBD1. The CDR3 extends over 15 amino acids. V was clipped by 4 bases and J by 2 bases; unmatched bases: 8. Germline values: CDR1 SGHRS, CDR2 YFSETQ. The CDR3 loop is CASSPGGTDNTEAFF. The CDR3 DNA reads TGCGCCAGCAGCCCAGGGGGGACGGACAACACTGAAGCTTTCTTT.

This clonotype has at least ten counts. V and J are TRBV5-1 and TRBJ2-5, with D tentatively TRBD1 (6 bases). This CDR3 comprises 15 residues. V lost 4 bases, J lost 4 bases, and 17 bases lay in between. CDR1 and CDR2 from the germline V gene are SGHRS and YFSETQ. Written as DNA, the CDR3 is TGCGCCAGCAGCGCACTAGACAGGACTCTAGAGACCCAGTACTTC. This translates into CASSALDRTLETQYF.

Many counts were recorded for this clonotype. This rearrangement joins TRBV5-1 to TRBJ2-2, with a possible D match to TRBD1 (6 bases). CDR3 size: 15 residues. Trimming removed 1 base from V and 2 bases from J, with 9 bases in between. Germline V lookup: CDR1 SGHRS, CDR2 YFSETQ. This CDR3 reads CASSLMGANTGELFF. The CDR3, as DNA: TGCGCCAGCAGCTTGATGGGGGCTAACACCGGGGAGCTGTTTTTT.

At least ten counts were recorded for this clonotype. The chain employs TRBV6-4 and TRBJ2-1, with a possible D match to TRBD2 (6 bases). The CDR3 is 12 amino acids. From germline, CDR1 is MRHNA and CDR2 SNTAGT. V lost 10 bases and J 5 bases, leaving 12 bases between the germline ends. The CDR3 DNA sequence: TGTGCCACCCAGGAGGGGAACAATGAGCAGTTCTTC. Its translation is CATQEGNNEQFF.

Comment on this clonotype: Because it lacks the conserved phenylalanine or tryptophan at the end, this CDR3 is likely a read error. The rearrangement uses TRBV5-1 and TRBJ2-7, with TRBD1 matching 8 bases. The germline V gene has CDR1 SGHRS and CDR2 YFSETQ. V trimming: 7 bases; J trimming: 5 bases; junction bases outside the gene matches: 8. This CDR3 has 13 amino acids. The CDR3 nucleotides read TGCGCCAGCCAGGGGGCAGGGAGCAACGAGCAGTACCTC. This translates into CASQGAGSNEQYL.

This clonotype has a count of ten or more. DNA for the CDR3: TGTGCCAGCATGACCGCGACTAGCGGCAATGAGCAGTTCTTC. It encodes CASMTATSGNEQFF. V is TRBV7-2 and J is TRBJ2-1, with 9 positions matching TRBD2. The CDR3 is 14 amino acids. Per germline, CDR1 SGHTA and CDR2 FQGNSA. V shed 7 bases, J shed 6 bases, and the junction held 7 bases outside the gene matches.

This clonotype showed up many times. The genes are TRBV27 and TRBJ2-3; possibly TRBD2 for D (6 bases). Looked up from germline, CDR1 is MNHEY and CDR2 is SMNVEV (reference sequence). The CDR3 consists of 16 residues. V was cut by 7 bases and J by 5 bases, with 22 bases left in between. CDR3 protein: CASTYAWGLKGDTQYF. CDR3 nucleotides: TGTGCCAGCACCTACGCTTGGGGACTTAAGGGAGATACGCAGTATTTT.

The sample holds many counts of this clonotype. The chain is built from TRBV27 and TRBJ2-1, with D possibly matching TRBD2 (6 bases). V lost 5 bases, J lost 6 bases, and 8 bases lay in between. The CDR3 is 12 amino acids. The germline gives CDR1 MNHEY, CDR2 SMNVEV (reference sequence). In DNA form, the CDR3 reads TGTGCCAGCAGTCCGACTAGCAATGAGCAGTTCTTC. The encoded protein is CASSPTSNEQFF.

This clonotype was seen repeatedly, ten times or more. The chain links TRBV20-1 to TRBJ2-5; unclear D gene. Per the germline V gene, CDR1 is DFQATT and CDR2 is SNEGSKA (reference sequence). The CDR3 has 15 amino acids. V was trimmed by 3 bases and J by 0 bases, leaving 14 bases between them. The CDR3 here is CSARLPTNYQETQYF. The CDR3 DNA is TGCAGTGCTAGGCTTCCTACCAATTACCAAGAGACCCAGTACTTC.

Ten or more counts support this clonotype. The DNA of the CDR3 is TGTGCCAGCAGCGTCAGCTTCAGGGTCGATGGCTACACCTTC. Protein: CASSVSFRVDGYTF. The chain carries TRBV9 and TRBJ1-2; perhaps TRBD1 as D (5 bases). V lost 2 bases to trimming and J lost 6 bases, with 14 bases between them. There are 14 residues in the CDR3. The V gene's germline CDR1 is SGDLS and CDR2 YYNGEE.

Many counts were recorded for this clonotype. CDR3 coding DNA: TGTGCCAGCAGCTCTCGGGTAGCGGGGCAATCCTACGAGCAGTACTTC. It codes for CASSSRVAGQSYEQYF. The chain has TRBV13 and TRBJ2-7, with 8 bases lining up with TRBD2. This CDR3 has 16 amino acids. V gave up 4 bases and J gave up 1 base; unmatched junction bases: 9. Germline lookup yields CDR1 PRHDT and CDR2 FYEKMQ (reference sequence).